The sequence of this TCR beta chain was determined in a study of human T cells and chemical hapten exposure. Turning to the study itself: Readings were taken at 6 days from patch tests that had applied 0.01% DPC to the upper back.

Library construction involved attaching unique molecular identifiers to individual cDNA molecules, which allowed quantitative, reproducible TCR counting. TCRdb reprocessed the RACE reads via MiXCR and lists one record per CDR3 protein. The sample includes 60,000 to 80,000 distinct CDR3 sequences, approximately 6.7% of them seen just once. This clonotype was seen ten or more times. V dropped 1 base and J dropped 3; count of bases not matched to a gene: 7. Per germline, CDR1 SGHTA and CDR2 FQGTGA. The CDR3 extends over 17 amino acids. The sample's time point: pre-sensitization, week 0. The treatment was: therapeutic diphenylcyclopropenone sensitization with weekly scalp DPC. Each patch test followed a blood draw.

The receptor's source is a woman aged 30 to 39 with alopecia areata. Some clones in this sample may be carry-over from other donors' samples. Sample: whole blood, taken in connection with sensitization to the hapten diphenylcyclopropenone (DPC). V usage is TRBV7-3 and J usage is TRBJ2-3; 10 bases fit TRBD2. The CDR3 is CASSLMPSGGVTDTQYF. The CDR3 DNA reads TGTGCCAGCAGCTTAATGCCTAGCGGGGGTGTAACAGATACGCAGTATTTT. The complete variable domain, with remaining parts taken from reference TRBV7-3 and TRBJ2-3, reads GAGVSQTPSNKVTEKGKYVELRCDPISGHTALYWYRQSLGQGPEFLIYFQGTGAADDSGLPNDRFFAVRPEGSVSTLKIQRTERGDSAVYLCASSLMPSGGVTDTQYFGPGTRLTVL.